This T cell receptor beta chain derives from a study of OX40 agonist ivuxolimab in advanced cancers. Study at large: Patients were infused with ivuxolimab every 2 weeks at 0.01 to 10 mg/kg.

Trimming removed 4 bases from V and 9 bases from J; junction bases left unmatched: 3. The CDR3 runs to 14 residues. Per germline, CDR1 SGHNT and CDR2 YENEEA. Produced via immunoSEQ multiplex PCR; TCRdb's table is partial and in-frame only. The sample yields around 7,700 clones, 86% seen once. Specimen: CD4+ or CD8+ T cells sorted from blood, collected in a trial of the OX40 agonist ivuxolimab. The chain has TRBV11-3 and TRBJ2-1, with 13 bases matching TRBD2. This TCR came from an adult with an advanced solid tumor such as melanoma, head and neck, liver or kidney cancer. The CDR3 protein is CASSSGLAGAEQFF. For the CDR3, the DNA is TGTGCCAGCAGCTCCGGACTAGCGGGGGCTGAGCAGTTCTTC.